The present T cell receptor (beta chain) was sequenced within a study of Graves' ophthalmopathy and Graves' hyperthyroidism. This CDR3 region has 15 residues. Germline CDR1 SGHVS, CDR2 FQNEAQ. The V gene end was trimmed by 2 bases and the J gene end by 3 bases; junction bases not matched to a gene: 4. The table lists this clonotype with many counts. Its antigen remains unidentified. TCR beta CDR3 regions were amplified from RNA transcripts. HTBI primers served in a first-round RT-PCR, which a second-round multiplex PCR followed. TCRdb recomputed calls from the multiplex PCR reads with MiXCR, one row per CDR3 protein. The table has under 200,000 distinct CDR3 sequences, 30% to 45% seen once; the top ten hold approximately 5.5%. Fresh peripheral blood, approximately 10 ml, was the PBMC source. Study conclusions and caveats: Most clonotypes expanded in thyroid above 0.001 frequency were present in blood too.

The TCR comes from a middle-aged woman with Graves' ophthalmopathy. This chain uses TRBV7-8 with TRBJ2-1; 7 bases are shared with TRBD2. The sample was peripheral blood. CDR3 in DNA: TGTGCCAGCAGCTTAAGGCGGGACTACTACAATGAGCAGTTCTTC. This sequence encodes CASSLRRDYYNEQFF.